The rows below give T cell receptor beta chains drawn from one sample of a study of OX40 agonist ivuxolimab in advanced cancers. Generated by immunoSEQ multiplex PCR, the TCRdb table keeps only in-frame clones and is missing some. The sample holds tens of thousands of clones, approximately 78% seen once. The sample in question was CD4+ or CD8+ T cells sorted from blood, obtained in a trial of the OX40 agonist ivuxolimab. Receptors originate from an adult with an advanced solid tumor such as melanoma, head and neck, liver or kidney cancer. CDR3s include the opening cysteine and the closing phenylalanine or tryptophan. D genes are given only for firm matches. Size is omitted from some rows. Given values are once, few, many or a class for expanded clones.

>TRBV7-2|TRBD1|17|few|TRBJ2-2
TGTGCCAGCAGCAGGACAGGGTTTGGGGCTAACACCGGGGAGCTGTTTTTT
CASSRTGFGANTGELFF
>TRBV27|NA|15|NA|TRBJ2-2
TGTGCCAGCAGTTTTCACCCCACTCACACCGGGGAGCTGTTTTTT
CASSFHPTHTGELFF
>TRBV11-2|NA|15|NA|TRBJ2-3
TGTGCCAGCAGCTTAGATGCGGGGCCCACAGATACGCAGTATTTT
CASSLDAGPTDTQYF
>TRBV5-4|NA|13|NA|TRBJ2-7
TGTGCCAGCAGCCTGGACGACGGCAGCGAGCAGTACTTC
CASSLDDGSEQYF
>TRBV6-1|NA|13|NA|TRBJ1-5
TGTGCCAGCAGTGGAACAGGGTCTTCGACCCAGCATTTT
CASSGTGSSTQHF
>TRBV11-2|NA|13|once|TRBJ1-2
TGTGCCAGCAGCTTAGTTGGAGGGAATGGCTACACCTTC
CASSLVGGNGYTF
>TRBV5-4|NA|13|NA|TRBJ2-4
TGTGCCGGCGGAACCACGGAATCAAACATTCAGTACTTC
CAGGTTESNIQYF
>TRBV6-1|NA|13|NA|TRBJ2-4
TGTGCCAGCAGTAGTAACAGGGAAAACATTCAGTACTTC
CASSSNRENIQYF
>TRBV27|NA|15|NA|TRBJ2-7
TGTGCCAGCAGTTTAGGGGACATCCGCTCCTACGAGCAGTACTTC
CASSLGDIRSYEQYF
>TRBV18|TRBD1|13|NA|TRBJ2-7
TGTGCCAGCTCGTCGGGACAGCCCTACGAGCAGTACTTC
CASSSGQPYEQYF
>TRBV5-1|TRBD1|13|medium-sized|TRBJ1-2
TGCGCCAGCAGCTCACAGGGGGCGAATGGCTACACCTTC
CASSSQGANGYTF
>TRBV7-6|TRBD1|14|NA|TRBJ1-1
TGTGCCAGCAGCTTAACAGGGGGCGTCAGTGAAGCTTTCTTT
CASSLTGGVSEAFF
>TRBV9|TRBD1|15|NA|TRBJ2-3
TGTGCCAGCAGCGTAGAGGACAGGAGCACAGATACGCAGTATTTT
CASSVEDRSTDTQYF
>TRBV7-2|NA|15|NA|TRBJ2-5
TGTGCCAGCAGCTTAGCGCCGGGGGCCCAAGAGACCCAGTACTTC
CASSLAPGAQETQYF
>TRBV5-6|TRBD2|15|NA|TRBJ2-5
TGTGCCAGCAGCCCCGTAGCGGGGCGCCAAGAGACCCAGTACTTC
CASSPVAGRQETQYF
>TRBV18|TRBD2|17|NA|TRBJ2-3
TGTGCCAGCTCACCGGGGCGGGGGGGCCAAACCACAGATACGCAGTATTTT
CASSPGRGGQTTDTQYF
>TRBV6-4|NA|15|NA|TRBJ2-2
TGTGCCAGCAGTGATCACGGGGAAAACACCGGGGAGCTGTTTTTT
CASSDHGENTGELFF
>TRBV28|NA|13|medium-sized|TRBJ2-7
TGTGCCAGCAGTCCCACTATCCCCTACGAGCAGTACTTC
CASSPTIPYEQYF
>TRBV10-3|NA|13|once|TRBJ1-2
TGTGCCATCAGTGGGGGGACTTACTATGGCTACACCTTC
CAISGGTYYGYTF
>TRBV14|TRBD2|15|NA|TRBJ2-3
TGTGCCAGCAGCCCCCCGGGACTAGGCACAGATACGCAGTATTTT
CASSPPGLGTDTQYF
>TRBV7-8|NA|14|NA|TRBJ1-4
TGTGCCAGCAGCCCCGCGCGGACTAATGAAAAACTGTTTTTT
CASSPARTNEKLFF
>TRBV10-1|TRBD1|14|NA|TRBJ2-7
TGCGCCAGCTCGCGGACAGGGTCCGGCTACGAGCAGTACTTC
CASSRTGSGYEQYF
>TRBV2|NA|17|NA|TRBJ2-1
TGTGCCAGCAGTGGACCCTCGAGCAGACGGTCGTGGGATGAGCAGTTCTTC
CASSGPSSRRSWDEQFF
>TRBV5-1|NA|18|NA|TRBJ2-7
TGCGCCAGCAGCTTGGCCGCGGGTTTTGGCGCCGGAACCTACGAGCAGTACTTC
CASSLAAGFGAGTYEQYF
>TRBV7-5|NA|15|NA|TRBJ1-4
TGTGCCAGAAGCTTCTATTCGGGAAGCAATGAAAAACTGTTTTTT
CARSFYSGSNEKLFF
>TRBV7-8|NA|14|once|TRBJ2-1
TGTGCCAGCAGCTTTCAACGGGTGGCCGGTGAGCAGTTCTTC
CASSFQRVAGEQFF
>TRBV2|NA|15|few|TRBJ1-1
TGTGCCAGCAGTGCCGGGACGGATCTGAACACTGAAGCTTTCTTT
CASSAGTDLNTEAFF
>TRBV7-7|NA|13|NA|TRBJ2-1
TGTGCCAGCAGCTTCGCCGGAGACAATGAGCAGTTCTTC
CASSFAGDNEQFF
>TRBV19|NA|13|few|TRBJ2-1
TGTGCCAGTAGTATAAGGCCGCACAATGAGCAGTTCTTC
CASSIRPHNEQFF
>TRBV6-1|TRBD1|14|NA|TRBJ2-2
TGTGCCAGCAGTGAAAACAGGGGTGCCGGGGAGCTGTTTTTT
CASSENRGAGELFF
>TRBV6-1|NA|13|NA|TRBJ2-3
TGTGCCAGCAGTGGAAGTGGGGCAGATACGCAGTATTTT
CASSGSGADTQYF
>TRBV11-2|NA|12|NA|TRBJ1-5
TGTGCCAGCAGCTGGGGAAGTCAGCCCCAGCATTTT
CASSWGSQPQHF
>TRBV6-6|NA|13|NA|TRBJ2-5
TGTGCCAGCAGCTGGGCCGGAGAAGAGACCCAGTACTTC
CASSWAGEETQYF
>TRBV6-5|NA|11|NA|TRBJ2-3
TGTGCCAGCAGGATTAGGGATACGCAGTATTTT
CASRIRDTQYF
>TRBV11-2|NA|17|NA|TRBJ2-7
TGTGCCAGCAGCTCTCAAACGCAACGGGGGGCGATTTACGAGCAGTACTTC
CASSSQTQRGAIYEQYF
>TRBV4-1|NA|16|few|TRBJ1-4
TGCGCCAGCAGCCAAGACCCCGGAGTTATTGGCGAAAAACTGTTTTTT
CASSQDPGVIGEKLFF
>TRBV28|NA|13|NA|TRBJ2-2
TGTGCCAGCGTGCGGGGAGACACCGGGGAGCTGTTTTTT
CASVRGDTGELFF
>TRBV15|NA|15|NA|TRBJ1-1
TGTGCCACCAGCAGAGATAGGTTGGGGAACACTGAAGCTTTCTTT
CATSRDRLGNTEAFF
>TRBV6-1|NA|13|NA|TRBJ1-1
TGTGCCAGCAGTGCGACCTGGGGCACTGAAGCTTTCTTT
CASSATWGTEAFF
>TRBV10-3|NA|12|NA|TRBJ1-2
TGTGCCATCTCAGTAGGCAACTATGGCTACACCTTC
CAISVGNYGYTF
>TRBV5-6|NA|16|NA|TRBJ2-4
TGTGCCAGCAGCTTGGAAGGTCGGGCTATGAAAAACATTCAGTACTTC
CASSLEGRAMKNIQYF
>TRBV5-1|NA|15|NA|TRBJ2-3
TGCGCCAGCAGCTTGGTCGGGGGACTCACAGATACGCAGTATTTT
CASSLVGGLTDTQYF
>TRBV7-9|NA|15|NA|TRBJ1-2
TGTGCCAGCAGCCCCGGGACGGGAGCTAACTATGGCTACACCTTC
CASSPGTGANYGYTF
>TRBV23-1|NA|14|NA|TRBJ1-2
TGCGCCAGCAGTCAAGCGACAGGAATCTATGGCTACACCTTC
CASSQATGIYGYTF
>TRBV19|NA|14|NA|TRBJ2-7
TGTGCCAGTAGTTCGGGACGGGACTCCTACGAGCAGTACTTC
CASSSGRDSYEQYF
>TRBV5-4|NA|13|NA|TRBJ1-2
TGTGCCAGCAGCTTGGGGGGGGCAGGGGGCTACACCTTC
CASSLGGAGGYTF
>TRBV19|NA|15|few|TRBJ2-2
TGTGCCAGTAGTACAGGGGTGGCGAACACCGGGGAGCTGTTTTTT
CASSTGVANTGELFF
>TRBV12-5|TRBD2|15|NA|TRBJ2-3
TGTGCTAGTGGTTTGGTAGAGTGGCGGGGGGATACGCAGTATTTT
CASGLVEWRGDTQYF
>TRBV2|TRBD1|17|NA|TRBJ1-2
TGTGCCAGCAGTGAATGGCAGGGGGCGCGGCCCAACTATGGCTACACCTTC
CASSEWQGARPNYGYTF
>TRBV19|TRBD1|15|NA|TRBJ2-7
TGTGCCAGTAGTACATCCGGGACAGCTGCCTACGAGCAGTACTTC
CASSTSGTAAYEQYF
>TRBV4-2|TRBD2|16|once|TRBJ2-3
TGTGCCAGCAGCCCGAAACAGCGGGGGCTTTTTTATACGCAGTATTTT
CASSPKQRGLFYTQYF
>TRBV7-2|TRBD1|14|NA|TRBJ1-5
TGTGCCAGCAGCGCCCAGACAGGGGACCAGCCCCAGCATTTT
CASSAQTGDQPQHF
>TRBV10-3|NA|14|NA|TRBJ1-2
TGTGCCATCAGTGAGTCAGATGGCAACTATGGCTACACCTTC
CAISESDGNYGYTF
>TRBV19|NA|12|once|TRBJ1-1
TGTGCCAGTAGTACAAGAGACACTGAAGCTTTCTTT
CASSTRDTEAFF
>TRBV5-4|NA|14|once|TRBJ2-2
TGTGCCAGCAGCTTCGGGCCAAGCACCGGGGAGCTGTTTTTT
CASSFGPSTGELFF
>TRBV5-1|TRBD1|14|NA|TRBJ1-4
TGCGCCAGCAGCTTACAGGGGCTTAATGAAAAACTGTTTTTT
CASSLQGLNEKLFF
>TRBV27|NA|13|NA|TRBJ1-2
TGTGCCAGCAGTTTATCGCGAGAGTACGGCTACACCTTC
CASSLSREYGYTF